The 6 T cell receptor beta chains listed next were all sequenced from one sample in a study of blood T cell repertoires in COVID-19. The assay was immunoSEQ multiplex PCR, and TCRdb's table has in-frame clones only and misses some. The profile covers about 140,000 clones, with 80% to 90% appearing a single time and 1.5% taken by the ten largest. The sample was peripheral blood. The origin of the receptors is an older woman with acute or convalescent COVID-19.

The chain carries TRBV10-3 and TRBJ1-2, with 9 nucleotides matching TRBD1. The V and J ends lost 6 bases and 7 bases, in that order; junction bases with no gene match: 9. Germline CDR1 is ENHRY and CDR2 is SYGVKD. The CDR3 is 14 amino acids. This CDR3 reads CAIRLDRGATGYTF. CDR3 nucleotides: TGTGCCATCAGACTGGACAGGGGCGCTACTGGCTACACCTTC.

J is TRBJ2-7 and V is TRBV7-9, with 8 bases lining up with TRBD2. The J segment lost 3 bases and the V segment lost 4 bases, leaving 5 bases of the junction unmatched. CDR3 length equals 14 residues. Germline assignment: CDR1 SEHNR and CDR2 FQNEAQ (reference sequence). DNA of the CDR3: TGTGCCAGCAGCTCCGTAGCGGGGTACTACGAGCAGTACTTC. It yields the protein CASSSVAGYYEQYF.

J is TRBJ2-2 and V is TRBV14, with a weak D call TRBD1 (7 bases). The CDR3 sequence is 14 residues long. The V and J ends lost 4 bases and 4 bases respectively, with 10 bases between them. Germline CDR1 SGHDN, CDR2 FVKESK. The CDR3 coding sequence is TGTGCCAGCAGCCGACAGGGACTCACCGGGGAGCTGTTTTTT. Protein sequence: CASSRQGLTGELFF.

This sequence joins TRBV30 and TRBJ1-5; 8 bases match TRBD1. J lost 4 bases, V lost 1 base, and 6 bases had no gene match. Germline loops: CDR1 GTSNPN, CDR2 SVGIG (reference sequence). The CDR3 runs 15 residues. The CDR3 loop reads CAWSAGQAQNQPQHF. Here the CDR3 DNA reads TGTGCCTGGAGTGCGGGACAGGCGCAAAATCAGCCCCAGCATTTT.

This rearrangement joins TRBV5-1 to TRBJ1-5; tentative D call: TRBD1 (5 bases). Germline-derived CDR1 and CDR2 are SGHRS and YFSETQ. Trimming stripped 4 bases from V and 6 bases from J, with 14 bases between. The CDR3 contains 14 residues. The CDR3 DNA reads TGCGCCAGCAGCATGGTTCAGGGCGGTCAGCCCCAGCATTTT. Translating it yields CASSMVQGGQPQHF.

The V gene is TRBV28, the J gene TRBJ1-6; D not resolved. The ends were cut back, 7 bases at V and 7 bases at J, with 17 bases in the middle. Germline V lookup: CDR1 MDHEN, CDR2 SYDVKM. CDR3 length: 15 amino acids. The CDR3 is CASTSAGDTNSPLHF. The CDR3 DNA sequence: TGTGCCAGCACCTCGGCAGGCGATACAAATTCACCCCTCCACTTT.